This record looks at one TCR beta chain sequence and its context. The CDR3 consists of 13 residues. The ends were cut back, 4 bases at V and 9 bases at J, with 18 bases in the middle. Germline CDR1 and CDR2: SQVTM and ANQGSEA. These data are taken from a study of blood T cell repertoires in COVID-19. Whole-study context: Samples taken during acute and convalescent COVID-19 were collected in the United States, Italy and Spain. T cells, B-cell-depleted T cells, or PBMCs supplied cDNA or gDNA.

Here immunoSEQ multiplex PCR was the method, and the copy in TCRdb shows in-frame clones only, minus some. The table has a few hundred thousand clones, around 86% seen once. The V gene is TRBV29-1, the J gene TRBJ1-2, with D perhaps TRBD1 (5 bases). This sequence was found in a man older than 75 with acute or convalescent COVID-19. Sequencing was performed on peripheral blood. CDR3 residues: CSVGDHPGGRYTF. The CDR3 DNA is TGCAGCGTTGGGGACCACCCCGGGGGTCGCTACACCTTC.